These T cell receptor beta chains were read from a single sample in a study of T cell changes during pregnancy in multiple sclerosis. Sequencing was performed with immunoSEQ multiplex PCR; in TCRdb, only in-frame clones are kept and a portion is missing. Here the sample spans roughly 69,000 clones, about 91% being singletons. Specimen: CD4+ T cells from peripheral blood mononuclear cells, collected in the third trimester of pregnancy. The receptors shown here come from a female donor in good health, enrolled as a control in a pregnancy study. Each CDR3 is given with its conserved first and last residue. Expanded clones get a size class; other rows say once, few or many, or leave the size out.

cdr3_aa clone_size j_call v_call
CSVATGGISEKLFF . TRBJ1-4 TRBV29-1
CASGPTGASYEQYF . TRBJ2-7 TRBV11-2
CASSLDPGAEAFF . TRBJ1-1 TRBV5-4
CASSLGTGSYGYTF few TRBJ1-2 TRBV7-9
CASSLGQGGVYEQYF . TRBJ2-7 TRBV5-1
CASSLAGGRGYTYEQYF . TRBJ2-7 TRBV7-9
CASSLYTEAFF . TRBJ1-1 TRBV2
CASSLYAGGLETQYF once TRBJ2-5 TRBV7-3
CAISESTTNSYEQYF . TRBJ2-7 TRBV10-3
CASSVVVVPYGYTF . TRBJ1-2 TRBV7-2
CASSQQQGMNTEAFF . TRBJ1-1 TRBV4-3